The 15 T cell receptor beta chains below all came from one sample that was sequenced in a study of long-term antiretroviral therapy in people with HIV. The libraries were made with immunoSEQ v3.0 at survey level. The table came from immunoSEQ multiplex PCR; TCRdb's copy has only in-frame clones and leaves some out. The sample has about 27,000 clones, over 80% seen once; the top ten hold approximately 12%. The sample consisted of unsorted PBMCs, taken 0.8 years before starting antiretroviral therapy. All receptors derive from a man younger than 30 with HIV.

The chain has TRBV9 and TRBJ2-5, with D perhaps matching TRBD2 (5 bases). The CDR3 is 14 amino acids. From germline, CDR1 is SGDLS and CDR2 YYNGEE. V lost 3 bases and J lost 0, with 9 bases in between. For the CDR3, the DNA is TGTGCCAGCAGCGCTACCGGGAACCAAGAGACCCAGTACTTC. This codes for CASSATGNQETQYF.

The chain combines TRBV7-8 with TRBJ1-4; 8 nucleotides match TRBD1. CDR1 is SGHVS, CDR2 FQNEAQ, per germline. V was pared by 5 bases and J by 7 bases, with 6 bases of the junction left unmatched. This CDR3 is 14 amino acids long. The CDR3 reads CASSRTGLVEKLFF. The CDR3 DNA reads TGTGCCAGCAGCCGGACAGGGCTGGTTGAAAAACTGTTTTTT.

This clone was observed a single time. The chain combines TRBV2 with TRBJ1-4, with a possible D match to TRBD1 (5 bases). The V gene lost 8 bases and the J gene lost 6 bases, with 10 bases spanning the gap. This CDR3 region has 12 residues. Per the germline V gene, CDR1 is SNHLY and CDR2 is FYNNEI. CDR3 in amino acids: CASGGFHEKLFF. Written as DNA, the CDR3 is TGTGCCAGCGGGGGATTCCATGAAAAACTGTTTTTT. Supplemented by reference TRBV2 and TRBJ1-4, the full variable domain reads EPEVTQTPSHQVTQMGQEVILRCVPISNHLYFYWYRQILGQKVEFLVSFYNNEISEKSEIFDDQFSVERPDGSNFTLKIRSTKLEDSAMYFCASGGFHEKLFFGSGTQLSVL.

This rearrangement joins TRBV7-2 to TRBJ2-2; D gene ambiguous. The V and J ends lost 7 bases and 2 bases respectively, with 14 bases between them. The germline V gene encodes CDR1 SGHTA and CDR2 FQGNSA. The CDR3 contains 15 residues. CDR3 sequence reads: CASINVLQNTGELFF. For the CDR3, the DNA is TGTGCCAGCATCAACGTGTTACAAAACACCGGGGAGCTGTTTTTT.

The chain carries TRBV7-9 and TRBJ1-1; no definite D call. Trimming took off 2 bases at V and 6 bases at J, with 13 bases between the two ends. CDR1 SEHNR and CDR2 FQNEAQ come from the germline V gene (reference sequence). This CDR3 has 14 residues. CDR3 loop: CASSLTDYGSEAFF. The CDR3 DNA sequence: TGTGCCAGCAGCTTAACCGACTACGGATCTGAAGCTTTCTTT. Based on the CDR3 plus reference TRBV7-9 and TRBJ1-1, the full variable domain is DTGVSQNPRHKITKRGQNVTFRCDPISEHNRLYWYRQTLGQGPEFLTYFQNEAQLEKSRLLSDRFSAERPKGSFSTLEIQRTEQGDSAMYLCASSLTDYGSEAFFGQGTRLTVV.

The chain carries TRBV15 and TRBJ1-4; 7 positions match TRBD1. Germline values: CDR1 LNHNV, CDR2 YYDKDF (reference sequence). The ends lost 5 bases at V and 8 bases at J; junction bases unmatched: 8. This CDR3 is 14 amino acids long. CDR3 residues: CATSGRGRQEKLFF. The CDR3 DNA sequence: TGTGCCACCAGCGGGAGGGGGCGCCAAGAAAAACTGTTTTTT.

J is TRBJ2-5 and V is TRBV4-3; TRBD1 might be the D (5 bases). The V and J ends lost 0 bases and 4 bases respectively, with 12 bases between them. The CDR3 consists of 15 residues. Germline CDR1 is LGHNA and CDR2 is YSLEER. CDR3 residues: CASSQEYRGAETQYF. CDR3 in DNA: TGCGCCAGCAGCCAAGAGTATAGGGGCGCAGAGACCCAGTACTTC.

The rearrangement links TRBV9 to TRBJ2-1, with D tentatively TRBD2 (6 bases). CDR3 length: 15 amino acids. Per the germline V gene, CDR1 is SGDLS and CDR2 is YYNGEE. V was cut by 0 bases and J by 6 bases, with 13 bases left in between. CDR3 sequence reads: CASSVASVVRNEQFF. Written as DNA, the CDR3 is TGTGCCAGCAGCGTAGCTAGCGTCGTACGCAATGAGCAGTTCTTC.

The V call is TRBV5-3, the J call TRBJ1-2; no clear D. TRBV5-3 belongs to the ORF category, with a function that is uncertain. The germline V and J ends were trimmed by 8 bases and 4 bases, with 21 bases remaining between them. The CDR3 runs to 15 residues. CDR3 sequence: CASSPGRYQAYGYTF. The CDR3 DNA follows: TGTGCCAGCAGCCCCGGCCGTTACCAGGCCTATGGCTACACCTTC.

The V gene is TRBV9, the J gene TRBJ2-7, with a possible D match to TRBD2 (7 bases). The V gene lost 3 bases and the J gene lost 4 bases, with 14 bases spanning the gap. The CDR3 consists of 14 residues. Germline-derived CDR1 and CDR2 are SGDLS and YYNGEE. The CDR3 DNA sequence: TGTGCCAGCAGCGGGGGGGGACACCCGTACGAGCAGTACTTC. Translating it yields CASSGGGHPYEQYF.

The J gene is TRBJ1-2, the V gene TRBV27, with a possible D match to TRBD1 (5 bases). Trimming stripped 4 bases from V and 7 bases from J, with 25 bases between. The CDR3 spans 17 residues. CDR1 is MNHEY, CDR2 SMNVEV, per germline (reference sequence). Here the CDR3 DNA reads TGTGCCAGCAGTTCCGGTTTTACGGACACCGTTTCTGTTGGCTACACCTTC. Translating it yields CASSSGFTDTVSVGYTF.

The chain couples TRBV2 to TRBJ2-7, with D possibly matching TRBD1 (7 bases). Germline V gives CDR1 SNHLY, CDR2 FYNNEI. The CDR3 has 14 residues. The germline V and J ends were trimmed by 8 bases and 0 bases, with 14 bases remaining between them. In DNA, the CDR3 is TGTGCCAGCCAGGGGGGCGGAAGCTCCTACGAGCAGTACTTC. It specifies CASQGGGSSYEQYF.

J is TRBJ1-1 and V is TRBV5-1; D is possibly TRBD1 (6 bases). The CDR3 is 14 amino acids. The germline CDR1 and CDR2 sequences are SGHRS and YFSETQ. V lost 7 bases, J lost 1 base, and 14 bases lay in between. The CDR3 here is CASEAGTSNTEAFF. DNA of the CDR3: TGCGCCAGCGAGGCAGGGACATCGAACACTGAAGCTTTCTTT.

The V call is TRBV5-5, the J call TRBJ2-3; the match to TRBD2 covers 7 bases. CDR1 is SGHKS and CDR2 is YYEKEE in the germline V gene (reference sequence). This CDR3 region has 16 residues. The V and J ends lost 5 bases and 4 bases, in that order; junction bases with no gene match: 13. CDR3 loop: CASSLVAGWGSDTQYF. DNA for the CDR3: TGTGCCAGCAGTCTCGTAGCGGGCTGGGGCTCAGATACGCAGTATTTT. Based on the CDR3 plus reference TRBV5-5 and TRBJ2-3, the full variable domain is DAGVTQSPTHLIKTRGQQVTLRCSPISGHKSVSWYQQVLGQGPQFIFQYYEKEERGRGNFPDRFSARQFPNYSSELNVNALLLGDSALYLCASSLVAGWGSDTQYFGPGTRLTVL.

This chain connects TRBV7-9 to TRBJ1-1, with D possibly matching TRBD1 (6 bases). Germline V gene data show CDR1 as SEHNR and CDR2 as FQNEAQ (reference sequence). Trimming cost V 3 bases and J 0 bases, with 14 bases left between them. CDR3 size: 16 residues. In nucleotides, the CDR3 is TGTGCCAGCAGCTTTTCAGGGGCCCGTTTGAACACTGAAGCTTTCTTT. Translated, it gives CASSFSGARLNTEAFF.